The T cell receptor beta chain described here comes from a study of blood T cell repertoires in COVID-19. Study-level background: The United States, Italy and Spain provided the acute and convalescent COVID-19 samples.

V was trimmed by 11 bases and J by 5 bases, leaving 21 bases between them. From germline, CDR1 is MNHEY and CDR2 SVGAGI. The CDR3 is 14 amino acids. Sequenced by immunoSEQ multiplex PCR; TCRdb stores in-frame clones only, minus some. The table has almost 85,000 clones, around 80% seen once; the top ten hold 39%. The source is a man of 80 years or more with active or convalescent COVID-19. V gene TRBV6-5 combines with J gene TRBJ1-2; no firm D call. The specimen sequenced was peripheral blood. The CDR3 bases are TGTGCCGTGAACTCACGCTCAAGCTTGTATGGCTACACCTTC. Translation gives CAVNSRSSLYGYTF.